What follows are 11 T cell receptor beta chains derived from one specimen sequenced in a study of human thymus T cells. The repertoire was sequenced with immunoSEQ multiplex PCR; TCRdb's copy has only in-frame clones and lacks some. The sample yields tens of thousands of clones, 94% seen once. Sequenced input: blood. These receptors were taken from a boy under two years old with a congenital heart defect but otherwise immunologically healthy.

This chain's CDR3 is CASSLGGKRNSNQPQHF. The CDR3, as DNA: TGTGCCAGCAGTTTAGGGGGGAAGAGGAATAGCAATCAGCCCCAGCATTTT. The chain is built from TRBV27 and TRBJ1-5, with TRBD1 as a possible D gene (5 bases). Germline V gene data show CDR1 as MNHEY and CDR2 as SMNVEV (reference sequence). This CDR3 is built from 17 residues. V was cut by 2 bases and J by 0 bases, with 14 bases left in between.

The V gene is TRBV2, the J gene TRBJ2-7, with D perhaps matching TRBD1 (5 bases). Per the germline V gene, CDR1 is SNHLY and CDR2 is FYNNEI. The V end was cut by 7 bases, the J end by 0 bases, with 10 bases between. The CDR3 is 13 residues long. CDR3 in amino acids: CASIIGHSYEQYF. The DNA of the CDR3 is TGTGCCAGCATCATCGGACACTCCTACGAGCAGTACTTC.

The chain is built from TRBV4-1 and TRBJ1-2, with 8 bases aligning to TRBD1. CDR3 length: 15 residues. J was trimmed by 6 bases and V by 1 base; bases with no gene match: 7. CDR1 is MGHRA and CDR2 is YSYEKL in the germline V gene. In DNA, the CDR3 is TGCGCCAGCAGCCAAGGGTTAGGACAGGGCAATGGCTACACCTTC. Residues: CASSQGLGQGNGYTF.

The CDR3 DNA reads as TGTGCCAGCAGCCCAAGACAGGTCTACGAGCAGTACTTC. It is translated as CASSPRQVYEQYF. The genes are TRBV7-2 and TRBJ2-7, with D tentatively TRBD1 (6 bases). Per germline, CDR1 SGHTA and CDR2 FQGNSA. The CDR3 length is 13 residues. Trimming took 5 bases from V and 3 from J, leaving 11 bases between them.

The J gene is TRBJ1-1, the V gene TRBV4-1; D is undetermined. CDR1 is MGHRA and CDR2 is YSYEKL in the germline V gene. The CDR3 totals 14 residues. Trimming pared 3 bases from V and 2 bases from J, leaving 10 bases between. CDR3 loop: CASSQEEFNTEAFF. In DNA form, the CDR3 reads TGCGCCAGCAGCCAGGAAGAATTTAACACTGAAGCTTTCTTT.

The chain uses TRBV7-2 and TRBJ2-1; 9 bases line up with TRBD2. Germline V gene data show CDR1 as SGHTA and CDR2 as FQGNSA. V lost 1 base to trimming and J lost 9 bases; unmatched junction nucleotides: 10. There are 16 residues in the CDR3. In nucleotides, the CDR3 is TGTGCCAGCAGCTTAGGCCTTAGCGGGAGCCAGGGTGAGCAGTTCTTC. This translates into CASSLGLSGSQGEQFF. The variable domain in full, completed from reference TRBV7-2 and TRBJ2-1, reads GAGVSQSPSNKVTEKGKDVELRCDPISGHTALYWYRQSLGQGLEFLIYFQGNSAPDKSGLPSDRFSAERTGGSVSTLTIQRTQQEDSAVYLCASSLGLSGSQGEQFFGPGTRLTVL.

V is TRBV28 and J is TRBJ2-7; 10 bases align to TRBD1. The CDR3 runs 15 residues. After removal of 0 bases from V and 3 bases from J, the junction contained 2 bases not matched to a gene. Germline loops: CDR1 MDHEN, CDR2 SYDVKM. The DNA for the CDR3 is TGTGCCAGCAGTTTATGGAGGACAGGGGGCTACGAGCAGTACTTC. Translating gives CASSLWRTGGYEQYF.

The J gene is TRBJ1-1, the V gene TRBV13; tentative D call: TRBD1 (5 bases). This CDR3 is built from 14 residues. V was cut by 3 bases and J by 1 base, with 9 bases left in between. Germline V gene data show CDR1 as PRHDT and CDR2 as FYEKMQ (reference sequence). The CDR3 coding sequence is TGTGCCAGCAGCTTGGGACGGGCGAACACTGAAGCTTTCTTT. Amino acids: CASSLGRANTEAFF. The entire variable domain, with the rest obtained from reference TRBV13 and TRBJ1-1, is as follows: AAGVIQSPRHLIKEKRETATLKCYPIPRHDTVYWYQQGPGQDPQFLISFYEKMQSDKGSIPDRFSAQQFSDYHSELNMSSLELGDSALYFCASSLGRANTEAFFGQGTRLTVV.

The chain recombines TRBV9 with TRBJ2-1; 11 bases line up with TRBD2. Germline-derived CDR1 and CDR2 are SGDLS and YYNGEE. V was pared by 0 bases and J by 4 bases, with 0 bases of the junction left unmatched. The CDR3 has 15 amino acids. The CDR3 spells CASSVGTSGYNEQFF. The CDR3 DNA reads TGTGCCAGCAGCGTAGGGACTAGCGGGTACAATGAGCAGTTCTTC.

The chain is built from TRBV6-1 and TRBJ2-4; no definite D call. The V end was cut by 4 bases, the J end by 7 bases, with 14 bases between. CDR1 and CDR2 from the germline V gene are MNHNS and SASEGT. This CDR3 spans 14 amino acids. Here the CDR3 reads CASSVRVELNIQYF. The CDR3 bases are TGTGCCAGCAGTGTACGTGTGGAGCTCAACATTCAGTACTTC.

In this sample, this clone turned up once. The chain couples TRBV7-2 to TRBJ2-7, with 12 positions matching TRBD1. V lost 0 bases to trimming and J lost 7 bases; unmatched junction nucleotides: 4. Looked up from germline, CDR1 is SGHTA and CDR2 is FQGNSA. This CDR3 contains 15 residues. The CDR3, as DNA: TGTGCCAGCAGCTTAGCGGGACAGGGGGCGGGAGAGCAGTACTTC. It translates to CASSLAGQGAGEQYF.